The clone carrying this TCR beta chain was seen once. Healthy Russian Caucasian donors spanned ages about 6 to 100 years. CDR1 is SQVTM, CDR2 ANQGSEA, per germline. CDR3 length equals 12 residues. V was trimmed by 5 bases and J by 2 bases, leaving 8 bases between them. Combining a sample-barcoded 5' primer with a J-beta primer mix, a second PCR ran for roughly 6 to 12 cycles. The authors tagged each cDNA molecule using a template-switch adaptor with 12 random nucleotides. TCRdb re-derived calls from the 5' RACE reads in MiXCR, one entry per CDR3 protein. The top ten clones hold about 32% of a sample with hundreds of thousands of distinct CDR3 sequences, 45% to 50% of them seen once. This sample is part of a study of blood T cells in healthy people across ages. Study in general: Capture by template switching was about one barcoded beta molecule per two T cells.

Sequencing was performed on blood. The receptor was isolated from a woman in her fifties or sixties in good health. The chain joins TRBV29-1 to TRBJ2-3, with D unclear. CDR3 in amino acids: CSVPGPTDTQYF. In DNA form, the CDR3 reads TGCAGCGTTCCCGGACCCACAGATACGCAGTATTTT.